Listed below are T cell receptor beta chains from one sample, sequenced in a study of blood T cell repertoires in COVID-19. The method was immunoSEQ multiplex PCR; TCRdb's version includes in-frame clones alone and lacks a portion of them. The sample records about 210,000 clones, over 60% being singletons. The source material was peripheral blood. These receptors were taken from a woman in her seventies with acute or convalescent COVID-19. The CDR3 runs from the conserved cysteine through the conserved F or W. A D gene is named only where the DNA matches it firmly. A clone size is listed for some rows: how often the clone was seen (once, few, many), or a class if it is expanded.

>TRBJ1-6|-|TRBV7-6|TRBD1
TGTGCCAGCAGCTTAGAAGCACCGGGACAGGGGTCTTATTCACCCCTCCACTTT
CASSLEAPGQGSYSPLHF
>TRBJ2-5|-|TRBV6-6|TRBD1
TGTGCCTGCAACAGGGGGCAAGGGACCCAGTACTTC
CACNRGQGTQYF
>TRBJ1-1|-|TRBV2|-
TGTGCCAGCAGTGAAAGGGAGTGGAACACTGAAGCTTTCTTT
CASSEREWNTEAFF
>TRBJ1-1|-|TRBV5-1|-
TGCGCCAGCAGCTTGGCAGGGGAGAACACTGAAGCTTTCTTT
CASSLAGENTEAFF
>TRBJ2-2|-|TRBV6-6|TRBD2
TGTGCCAGCAGTTACGGGACTAGCGGGGGGGCCGGGGAGCTGTTTTTT
CASSYGTSGGAGELFF
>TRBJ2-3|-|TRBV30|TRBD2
TGTGCCCTCGGGGGGGCCTGGGGAACAGATACGCAGTATTTT
CALGGAWGTDTQYF
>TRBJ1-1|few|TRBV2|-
TGTGCCAGCAGTGAAAGGGAGGGCACTGAAGCTTTCTTT
CASSEREGTEAFF
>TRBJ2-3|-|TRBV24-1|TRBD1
TGTGCCACCAGGGGACAGGGGGCTCGAGGAGATACGCAGTATTTT
CATRGQGARGDTQYF
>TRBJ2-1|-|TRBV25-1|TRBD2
TGTGCCAGCACCCCGGGACTAGCGGGTGCTGAGCAGTTCTTC
CASTPGLAGAEQFF
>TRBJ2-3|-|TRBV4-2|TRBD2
TGTGCCAGCAGCCAAGGGTTCACTAGCGGGGGGACAGATACGCAGTATTTT
CASSQGFTSGGTDTQYF
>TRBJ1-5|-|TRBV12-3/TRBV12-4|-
TGTGCCAGCAGTTTGGGGGCGGGTCAGCCCCAGCATTTT
CASSLGAGQPQHF
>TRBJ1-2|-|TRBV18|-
TGTGCCAGCTCTTCGAACGACAGATATGGCTACACCTTC
CASSSNDRYGYTF
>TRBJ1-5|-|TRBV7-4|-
TGTGCCAGCAGCCTCGGGCTCGGTGACTATAGCAATCAGCCCCAGCATTTT
CASSLGLGDYSNQPQHF
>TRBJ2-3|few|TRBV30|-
TGTGCCTGGAGTTCGATAAGGGGTTCGACAGATACGCAGTATTTT
CAWSSIRGSTDTQYF
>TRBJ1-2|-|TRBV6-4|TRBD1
TGTGCCAGCAGTGACTCCCCGACAGGGAGGTCATATGGCTACACCTTC
CASSDSPTGRSYGYTF
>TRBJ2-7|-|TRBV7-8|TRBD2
TGTGCCAGCAGCCTCCGCCCTGGGACTAGCGGGGTAGACGAGCAGTACTTC
CASSLRPGTSGVDEQYF
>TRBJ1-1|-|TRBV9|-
TGTGCCAGCAGCGTAGGCAGGAACACTGAAGCTTTCTTT
CASSVGRNTEAFF
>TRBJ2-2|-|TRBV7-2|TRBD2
TGTGCCAGCAGCCCCCCCGGGACTAGAGGCACCGGGGAGCTGTTTTTT
CASSPPGTRGTGELFF
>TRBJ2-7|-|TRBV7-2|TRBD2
TGTGCCAGCAGCTTAGGCGGGACTAGCTCCCTCGAGCAGTACTTC
CASSLGGTSSLEQYF
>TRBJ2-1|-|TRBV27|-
TGTGCCAGCAGTTTATCTCCGGGACTGACTTACAATGAGCAGTTCTTC
CASSLSPGLTYNEQFF
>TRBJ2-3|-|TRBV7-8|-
TGTGCCAGCAGCCCTCGACAGGGAGGAGGTGCAGATACGCAGTATTTT
CASSPRQGGGADTQYF
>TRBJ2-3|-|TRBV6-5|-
TGTGCCAGCAGTCGTCTAGATACGCAGTATTTT
CASSRLDTQYF
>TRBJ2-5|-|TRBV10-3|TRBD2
TGTGCCATCAGTGAAGATTTGCGGGGGCAAGAGACCCAGTACTTC
CAISEDLRGQETQYF
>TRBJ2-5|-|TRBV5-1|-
TGCGCCAGCAGCTCTAATACAGGGGAGACCCAGTACTTC
CASSSNTGETQYF
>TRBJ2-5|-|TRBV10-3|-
TGTGCCATCAGTGAGTCACGCCCTGGGGGGCAAGAGACCCAGTACTTC
CAISESRPGGQETQYF
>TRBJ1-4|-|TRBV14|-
TGTGCCAGCAGCCAAGTCCATAGTGAAAAACTGTTTTTT
CASSQVHSEKLFF
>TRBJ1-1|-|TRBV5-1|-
TGCGCCAGCAGCTTGGAGTCTCGGACAGCCCAAGCTTTCTTT
CASSLESRTAQAFF
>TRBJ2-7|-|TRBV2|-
TGTGCCAGCAGAGGGAGTAAAACGGGCTCCTACGAGCAGTACTTC
CASRGSKTGSYEQYF
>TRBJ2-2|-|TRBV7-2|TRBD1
TGTGCCAGCAGCTTAGAACAGGGGGCCGGGGAGCTGTTTTTT
CASSLEQGAGELFF